The sequence of this TCR beta chain was determined in a study of OX40 agonist ivuxolimab in advanced cancers. The wider study: Treatment received earlier with anti-PD-1, anti-PD-L1 or anti-CTLA-4 agents was allowed, and more than 30% had some. General observations from the study: No antigen was identified for the clonally expanded peripheral T cells. Several nonresponders also turned out to have low normalized T-cell clonal expansion.

Unmatched junction bases numbered 9, after V lost 3 bases and J lost 0 bases. CDR3 size: 17 residues. Germline V gene lookup returns CDR1 WSHSY and CDR2 SAAADI. Profiled with immunoSEQ multiplex PCR; TCRdb holds only in-frame clones, not every one. The sample gives around 64,000 clones, 91% of which show up once; approximately 15% is in the top ten. Concerning this clone itself: The target antigen is unknown.

This rearrangement joins TRBV10-2 to TRBJ1-2, with 8 bases matching TRBD1. Material: CD4+ or CD8+ T cells sorted from blood, obtained in a trial of the OX40 agonist ivuxolimab. This clonotype was obtained from an adult with an advanced solid tumor such as melanoma, head and neck, liver or kidney cancer. The CDR3 spells CASSDLGRGHTNYGYTF. In nucleotides, the CDR3 is TGCGCCAGCAGTGATTTGGGCAGGGGGCACACTAACTATGGCTACACCTTC.